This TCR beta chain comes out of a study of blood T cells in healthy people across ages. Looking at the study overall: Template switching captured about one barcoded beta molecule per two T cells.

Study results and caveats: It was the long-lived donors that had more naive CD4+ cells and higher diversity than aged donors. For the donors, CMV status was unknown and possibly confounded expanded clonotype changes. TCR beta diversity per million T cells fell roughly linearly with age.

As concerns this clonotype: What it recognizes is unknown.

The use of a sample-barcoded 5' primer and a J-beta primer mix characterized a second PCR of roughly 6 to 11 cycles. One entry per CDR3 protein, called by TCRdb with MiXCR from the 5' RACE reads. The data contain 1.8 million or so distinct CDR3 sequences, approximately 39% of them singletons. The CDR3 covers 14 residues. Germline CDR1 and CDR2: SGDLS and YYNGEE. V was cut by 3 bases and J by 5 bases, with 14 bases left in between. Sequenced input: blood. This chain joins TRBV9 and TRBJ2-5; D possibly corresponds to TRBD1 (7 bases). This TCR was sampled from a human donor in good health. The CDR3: CASSAFSGGETQYF. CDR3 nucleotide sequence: TGTGCCAGCAGCGCATTTTCAGGGGGGGAGACCCAGTACTTC.